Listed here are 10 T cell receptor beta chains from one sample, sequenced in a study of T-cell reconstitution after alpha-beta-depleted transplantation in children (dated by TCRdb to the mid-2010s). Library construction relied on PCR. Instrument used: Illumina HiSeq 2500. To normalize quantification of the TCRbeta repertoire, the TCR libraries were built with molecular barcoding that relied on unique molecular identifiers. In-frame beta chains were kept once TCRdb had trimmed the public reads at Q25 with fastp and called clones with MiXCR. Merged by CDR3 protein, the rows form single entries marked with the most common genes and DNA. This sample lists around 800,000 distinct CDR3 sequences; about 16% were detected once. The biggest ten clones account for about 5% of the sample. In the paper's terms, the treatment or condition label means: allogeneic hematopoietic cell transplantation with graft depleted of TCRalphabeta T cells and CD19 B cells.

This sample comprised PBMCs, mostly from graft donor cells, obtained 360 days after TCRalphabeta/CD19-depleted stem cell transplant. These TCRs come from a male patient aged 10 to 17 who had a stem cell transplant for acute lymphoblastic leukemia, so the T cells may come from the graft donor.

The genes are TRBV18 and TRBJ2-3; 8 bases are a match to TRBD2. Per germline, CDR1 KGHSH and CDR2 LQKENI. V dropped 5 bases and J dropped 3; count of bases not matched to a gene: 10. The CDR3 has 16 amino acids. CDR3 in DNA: TGTGCCAGCTCATTACCTTGGACTAGCTATACAGATACGCAGTATTTT. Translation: CASSLPWTSYTDTQYF. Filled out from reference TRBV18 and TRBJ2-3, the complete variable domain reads NAGVMQNPRHLVRRRGQEARLRCSPMKGHSHVYWYRQLPEEGLKFMVYLQKENIIDESGMPKERFSAEFPKEGPSILRIQQVVRGDSAAYFCASSLPWTSYTDTQYFGPGTRLTVL.

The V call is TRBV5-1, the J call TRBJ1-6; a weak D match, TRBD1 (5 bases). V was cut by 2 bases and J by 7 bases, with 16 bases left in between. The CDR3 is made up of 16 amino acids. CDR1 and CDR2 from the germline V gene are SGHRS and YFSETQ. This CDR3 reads CASSFWVGTSNSPLHF. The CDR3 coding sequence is TGCGCCAGCAGCTTTTGGGTGGGGACGTCAAATTCACCCCTCCACTTT.

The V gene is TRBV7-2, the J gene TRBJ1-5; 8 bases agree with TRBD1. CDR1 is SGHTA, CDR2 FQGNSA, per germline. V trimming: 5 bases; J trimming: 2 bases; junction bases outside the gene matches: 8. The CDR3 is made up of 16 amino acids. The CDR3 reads CASSTQGAAGNQPQHF. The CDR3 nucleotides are TGTGCCAGCAGCACCCAGGGGGCGGCGGGCAATCAGCCCCAGCATTTT.

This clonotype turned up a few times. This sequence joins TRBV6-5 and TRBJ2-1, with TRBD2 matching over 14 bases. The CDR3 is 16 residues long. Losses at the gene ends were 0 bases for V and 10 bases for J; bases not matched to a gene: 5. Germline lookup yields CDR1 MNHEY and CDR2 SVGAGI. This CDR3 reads CASSYSETSGRAEQFF. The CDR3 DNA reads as TGTGCCAGCAGTTACTCCGAGACTAGCGGGAGGGCCGAGCAGTTCTTC.

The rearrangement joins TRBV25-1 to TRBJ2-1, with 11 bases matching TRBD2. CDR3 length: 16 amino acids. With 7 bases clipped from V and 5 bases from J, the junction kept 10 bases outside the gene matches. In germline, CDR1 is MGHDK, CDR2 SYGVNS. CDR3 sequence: CASTKRGTSGNNEQFF. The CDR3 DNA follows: TGTGCCAGCACCAAAAGGGGGACTAGCGGAAACAATGAGCAGTTCTTC.

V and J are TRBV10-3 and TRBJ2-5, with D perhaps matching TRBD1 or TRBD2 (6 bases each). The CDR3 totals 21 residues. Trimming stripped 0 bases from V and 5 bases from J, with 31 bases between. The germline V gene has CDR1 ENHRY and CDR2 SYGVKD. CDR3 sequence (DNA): TGTGCCATCAGTGAGTCGGCGGGACTCACCACCGGGGGCCCCCGGGGGGAGACCCAGTACTTC. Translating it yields CAISESAGLTTGGPRGETQYF.

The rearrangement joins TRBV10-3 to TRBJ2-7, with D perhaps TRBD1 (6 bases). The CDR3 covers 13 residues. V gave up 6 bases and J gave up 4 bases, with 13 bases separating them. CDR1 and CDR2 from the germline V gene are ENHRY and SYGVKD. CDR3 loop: CAISHRESYEQYF. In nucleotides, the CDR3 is TGTGCCATCAGCCACAGGGAGAGTTACGAGCAGTACTTC.

CDR3 nucleotides: TGCAGTGCTAGAGATTGGTTACGGAGCTCCTACAATGAGCAGTTCTTC. It encodes CSARDWLRSSYNEQFF. V is TRBV20-1 and J is TRBJ2-1; no clear D. The CDR3 extends over 16 amino acids. Germline assignment: CDR1 DFQATT and CDR2 SNEGSKA (reference sequence). The V end lost 0 bases, the J end lost 0 bases, and 12 bases lay between the germline ends.

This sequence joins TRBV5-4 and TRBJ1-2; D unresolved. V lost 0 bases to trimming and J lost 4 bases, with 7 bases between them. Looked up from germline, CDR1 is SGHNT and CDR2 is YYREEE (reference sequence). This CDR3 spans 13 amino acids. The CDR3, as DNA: TGTGCCAGCAGCTTGGCGCAGATCTATGGCTACACCTTC. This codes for CASSLAQIYGYTF.

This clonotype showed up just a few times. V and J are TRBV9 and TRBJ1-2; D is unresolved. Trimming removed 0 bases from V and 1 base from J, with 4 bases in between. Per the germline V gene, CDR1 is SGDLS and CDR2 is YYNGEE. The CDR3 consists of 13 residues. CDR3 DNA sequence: TGTGCCAGCAGCGTAGCCAGTAACTATGGCTACACCTTC. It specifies CASSVASNYGYTF.